A selection of T cell receptor beta chains follows, all from one sample in a study of spatial heterogeneity in lung cancer. TCRdb analysed the 5' RACE reads with MiXCR anew, one entry per CDR3 protein. The sample contains some 23,000 distinct CDR3 sequences, roughly 10% of which appear only once. Sample: lung tumor tissue, taken at surgery. These receptors came from a male donor with early-stage non-small cell lung cancer. Each CDR3 is given with its conserved first and last residue. D genes are given only for firm matches. A clone size is listed for some rows: how often the clone was seen (once, few, many), or a class if it is expanded.

clone_size: medium-sized
d_call: TRBD2
v_call: TRBV7-8
j_call: TRBJ2-5
cdr3_nt: TGTGCCAGCAGCTTAGCCGGGCTAGCGGGCTCCCAAGAGACCCAGTACTTC
cdr3_aa: CASSLAGLAGSQETQYF

clone_size: .
d_call: TRBD2
v_call: TRBV5-1
j_call: TRBJ2-5
cdr3_nt: TGCGCCAGCAGTTTCCTAGCGGAAGAGACCCAGTACTTC
cdr3_aa: CASSFLAEETQYF

clone_size: .
d_call: .
v_call: TRBV7-9
j_call: TRBJ2-7
cdr3_nt: TGTGCCAGCAGCGAGACCGGGAAAGGCCGCTACGAGCAGTACTTC
cdr3_aa: CASSETGKGRYEQYF

clone_size: few
d_call: .
v_call: TRBV29-1
j_call: TRBJ2-1
cdr3_nt: TGCAGCGTGTCGGCAGGGGCGGCCGCCTACTCCTACAATGAGCAGTTCTTC
cdr3_aa: CSVSAGAAAYSYNEQFF

clone_size: many
d_call: .
v_call: TRBV7-2
j_call: TRBJ2-7
cdr3_nt: TGTGCCAGCAGCTTTAGCCTTTCAAGGGCCTACGAGCAGTACTTC
cdr3_aa: CASSFSLSRAYEQYF

clone_size: many
d_call: TRBD1
v_call: TRBV3-1
j_call: TRBJ1-5
cdr3_nt: TGTGCCAGCAGCCATAGGGGGCTGGGACAGCCCCAGCATTTT
cdr3_aa: CASSHRGLGQPQHF

clone_size: many
d_call: TRBD1
v_call: TRBV5-1
j_call: TRBJ2-7
cdr3_nt: TGCGCCAGCAGCCCGGGACAGGTTCTTTACGAGCAGTACTTC
cdr3_aa: CASSPGQVLYEQYF

clone_size: many
d_call: TRBD2
v_call: TRBV9
j_call: TRBJ2-3
cdr3_nt: TGTGCCAGCGCCCCGAGGGGTGCGGGGGGCACAGATACGCAGTATTTT
cdr3_aa: CASAPRGAGGTDTQYF

clone_size: .
d_call: .
v_call: TRBV20-1
j_call: TRBJ2-3
cdr3_nt: TGCAGTGCTAGAGCATCACACACAGATACGCAGTATTTT
cdr3_aa: CSARASHTDTQYF

clone_size: few
d_call: .
v_call: TRBV5-5
j_call: TRBJ2-7
cdr3_nt: TGTGCCAGCAGCTTGGCCGTTGGCTACGAGCAGTACTTC
cdr3_aa: CASSLAVGYEQYF

clone_size: .
d_call: .
v_call: TRBV5-6
j_call: TRBJ1-2
cdr3_nt: TGTGCCAGCAGCCGACAGGATCTCGCGACTAACTATGGCTACACCTTC
cdr3_aa: CASSRQDLATNYGYTF

clone_size: many
d_call: TRBD1
v_call: TRBV7-9
j_call: TRBJ2-1
cdr3_nt: TGTGCCAGCAATCGGTGGGGACAGCACGACAATGAGCAGTTCTTC
cdr3_aa: CASNRWGQHDNEQFF

clone_size: many
d_call: TRBD2
v_call: TRBV28
j_call: TRBJ2-1
cdr3_nt: TGTGCCAGCAGTTTGGGAGCGGGACTAGCAGAAATATCCTACAATGAGCAGTTCTTC
cdr3_aa: CASSLGAGLAEISYNEQFF

clone_size: .
d_call: .
v_call: TRBV7-3
j_call: TRBJ2-3
cdr3_nt: TGTGCCTGCCAAGACGGGGACACAGATACGCAGTATTTT
cdr3_aa: CACQDGDTDTQYF

clone_size: .
d_call: TRBD1
v_call: TRBV7-3
j_call: TRBJ2-1
cdr3_nt: TGTGCCAGCGCAACCAGGGACAGCTCCTACAATGAGCAGTTCTTC
cdr3_aa: CASATRDSSYNEQFF

clone_size: few
d_call: .
v_call: TRBV27
j_call: TRBJ2-1
cdr3_nt: TGTGCCAGCAGTAGGACAGCTAGCGGCACGTCGAATGTTGAGCAGTTCTTC
cdr3_aa: CASSRTASGTSNVEQFF

clone_size: .
d_call: TRBD2
v_call: TRBV7-3
j_call: TRBJ2-2
cdr3_nt: TGTGCCAGCAGCTTAGCGGGAGGGGCCACCGGGGAGCTGTTTTTT
cdr3_aa: CASSLAGGATGELFF

clone_size: many
d_call: .
v_call: TRBV28
j_call: TRBJ1-5
cdr3_nt: TGTGCCAGCAGTTTGGGGGGGGTCCAGCCCCAGCATTTT
cdr3_aa: CASSLGGVQPQHF

clone_size: .
d_call: .
v_call: TRBV9
j_call: TRBJ1-1
cdr3_nt: TGTGCCAGCAGCGTAGATGTGAACACTGAAGCTTTCTTT
cdr3_aa: CASSVDVNTEAFF

clone_size: .
d_call: .
v_call: TRBV11-2
j_call: TRBJ2-7
cdr3_nt: TGTGCCAGCAGCCCAGAGTCCTACGAGCAGTACTTC
cdr3_aa: CASSPESYEQYF

clone_size: few
d_call: .
v_call: TRBV6-1
j_call: TRBJ2-6
cdr3_nt: TGTGCCAGCAGTGGGACACTGAGCTCTGGGGCCAACGTCCTGACTTTC
cdr3_aa: CASSGTLSSGANVLTF

clone_size: few
d_call: TRBD1
v_call: TRBV5-1
j_call: TRBJ2-2
cdr3_nt: TGCGCCAGCAGCGTCAGGGGGCGAGACACCGGGGAGCTGTTTTTT
cdr3_aa: CASSVRGRDTGELFF

clone_size: many
d_call: .
v_call: TRBV5-1
j_call: TRBJ2-5
cdr3_nt: TGCGCCAGCAGCTTGGAAGGGGCTGGGGAGACCCAGTACTTC
cdr3_aa: CASSLEGAGETQYF

clone_size: .
d_call: .
v_call: TRBV6-5
j_call: TRBJ1-2
cdr3_nt: TGTGCCAGCAGCAATTGGAAAGGGATTGGCTACACCTTC
cdr3_aa: CASSNWKGIGYTF

clone_size: .
d_call: TRBD1
v_call: TRBV12-3/TRBV12-4
j_call: TRBJ1-6
cdr3_nt: TGTGCCAGCAGCCCAGGACAGGGGAATTCACCCCTCCACTTT
cdr3_aa: CASSPGQGNSPLHF

clone_size: few
d_call: .
v_call: TRBV3-1
j_call: TRBJ2-7
cdr3_nt: TGTGCCAGCAGCCAAGCGTGGCGGTCCTCCTACGAGCAGTACTTC
cdr3_aa: CASSQAWRSSYEQYF

clone_size: .
d_call: .
v_call: TRBV7-2
j_call: TRBJ1-4
cdr3_nt: TGTGCCAGCAGCTTAACGCAGCATTGGGGCGAAAAACTGTTTTTT
cdr3_aa: CASSLTQHWGEKLFF

clone_size: many
d_call: TRBD1
v_call: TRBV5-1
j_call: TRBJ2-7
cdr3_nt: TGCGCCAGCAGCCGGGACAGTCACCCCTACGAGCAGTACTTC
cdr3_aa: CASSRDSHPYEQYF

clone_size: many
d_call: .
v_call: TRBV20-1
j_call: TRBJ2-3
cdr3_nt: TGCAGTGCTAGAGGACCTCCCCGAGTGGGGGGCACAGATACGCAGTATTTT
cdr3_aa: CSARGPPRVGGTDTQYF

clone_size: once
d_call: .
v_call: TRBV7-9
j_call: TRBJ2-7
cdr3_nt: TGTGCCAGCAGCACCCGCGACGCCCTTTCCTACGAGCAGTACTTC
cdr3_aa: CASSTRDALSYEQYF

clone_size: .
d_call: TRBD2
v_call: TRBV9
j_call: TRBJ2-1
cdr3_nt: TGTGCCAGCAGCGTAGTGGCGGGAGGGTCAGTTCGTGAGCAGTTCTTC
cdr3_aa: CASSVVAGGSVREQFF